Presented here are 18 T cell receptor beta chains from one specimen sequenced in a study of blood T cell repertoires in COVID-19. Only in-frame clones appear in the TCRdb table, and some are missing; sequencing was by immunoSEQ multiplex PCR. The top ten clones hold 1.2% of a sample with 190,000 or so clones, over 80% of them seen once. The sequenced sample was PBMCs or T cells enriched from blood (not recorded which). These receptors all stem from a man aged 25-45 years who had recovered from COVID-19.

The J gene is TRBJ1-3, the V gene TRBV3-1 (or the pseudogene TRBV3-2); D unclear. This CDR3 is 12 amino acids long. Germline-derived CDR1 and CDR2 are LGHDT and YNNKEL (reference sequence). Trimming stripped 7 bases from V and 1 base from J, with 5 bases between. The CDR3 is CASTSSGNTIYF. CDR3 sequence (DNA): TGTGCCAGCACCTCTTCTGGAAACACCATATATTTT.

The chain employs TRBV19 and TRBJ2-7, with 14 positions matching TRBD2. The CDR3 has 16 residues. Germline V lookup: CDR1 LNHDA, CDR2 SQIVND (reference sequence). J gave up 0 bases and V 5 bases, and 3 bases lay outside the gene matches. The CDR3 here is CASSPGTSGSSYEQYF. CDR3 nucleotide sequence: TGTGCCAGTAGTCCCGGGACTAGCGGGAGCTCCTACGAGCAGTACTTC.

The chain recombines TRBV27 with TRBJ2-1; TRBD2 aligns across 10 bases. The germline CDR1 and CDR2 sequences are MNHEY and SMNVEV (reference sequence). The CDR3 is made up of 16 amino acids. After removal of 2 bases from V and 6 bases from J, the junction contained 7 bases not matched to a gene. This chain's CDR3 is CASSLGASGSSNEQFF. CDR3 in DNA: TGTGCCAGCAGTTTAGGGGCTAGCGGGAGTTCCAATGAGCAGTTCTTC.

This chain joins TRBV19 and TRBJ1-1, with no clear D. The CDR3 totals 14 residues. V was trimmed by 5 bases and J by 6 bases, leaving 16 bases between them. CDR1 is LNHDA, CDR2 SQIVND, per germline (reference sequence). The CDR3 nucleotides are TGTGCCAGTAGTGTCGGGATCAACGACGCTGAAGCTTTCTTT. Encoded protein: CASSVGINDAEAFF.

The rearrangement links TRBV7-2 to TRBJ1-4; D is unclear. The CDR3 contains 14 residues. The V end lost 5 bases, the J end lost 5 bases, and 12 bases lay between the germline ends. CDR1 is SGHTA and CDR2 is FQGNSA in the germline V gene. CDR3 in amino acids: CASSTRTGNEKLFF. CDR3 coding DNA: TGTGCCAGCAGCACCCGGACGGGAAATGAAAAACTGTTTTTT.

The genes are TRBV7-2 and TRBJ2-1; 9 nucleotides agree with TRBD2. The CDR3 extends over 18 amino acids. Germline V lookup: CDR1 SGHTA, CDR2 FQGNSA. V was pared by 5 bases and J by 8 bases, with 19 bases of the junction left unmatched. The CDR3 spells CASSPPVRGGRAADEQFF. The CDR3 nucleotides are TGTGCCAGCAGCCCACCGGTGAGGGGCGGGAGGGCCGCAGATGAGCAGTTCTTC.

This clone was detected once. V gene TRBV3-1 (or the pseudogene TRBV3-2) combines with J gene TRBJ2-1, with 14 bases identical to TRBD2. Per the germline V gene, CDR1 is LGHDT and CDR2 is YNNKEL (reference sequence). The CDR3 sequence is 15 residues long. V shed 4 bases and J 6 bases; nucleotides not matched to a gene: 2. CDR3 residues: CASSPGLAGVNEQFF. CDR3 DNA sequence: TGTGCCAGCAGCCCGGGACTAGCGGGAGTCAATGAGCAGTTCTTC.

The chain combines TRBV27 with TRBJ2-7, with D possibly matching TRBD1 (7 bases). The germline gives CDR1 MNHEY, CDR2 SMNVEV (reference sequence). V shed 3 bases and J shed 6 bases, with 9 bases lying between them. This CDR3 is 12 amino acids long. The CDR3 nucleotides are TGTGCCAGCAGTTTGCAGGGGGGCGAGCAGTACTTC. Translating gives CASSLQGGEQYF.

This clone was seen just once. This chain joins TRBV5-5 and TRBJ2-1, with 8 bases lining up with TRBD2. The CDR3 loop spans 15 amino acids. Germline V gene data show CDR1 as SGHKS and CDR2 as YYEKEE (reference sequence). Trimming took 4 bases from V and 0 from J; bases not matched to a gene: 3. This CDR3 reads CASSPAGGSYNEQFF. The CDR3 DNA reads as TGTGCCAGCAGCCCGGCGGGAGGCTCCTACAATGAGCAGTTCTTC. Using reference TRBV5-5 and TRBJ2-1 for the parts outside the CDR3, the full variable domain is DAGVTQSPTHLIKTRGQQVTLRCSPISGHKSVSWYQQVLGQGPQFIFQYYEKEERGRGNFPDRFSARQFPNYSSELNVNALLLGDSALYLCASSPAGGSYNEQFFGPGTRLTVL.

The rearrangement links TRBV9 to TRBJ2-3, with D tentatively TRBD1 (6 bases). The CDR3 contains 16 residues. V was trimmed by 3 bases and J by 0 bases, leaving 14 bases between them. Germline V CDR1 and CDR2: SGDLS, YYNGEE. The CDR3 DNA follows: TGTGCCAGCAGCGCCCCGAGGGGGATTAGCACAGATACGCAGTATTTT. Protein: CASSAPRGISTDTQYF. The full variable domain, in which reference TRBV9 and TRBJ2-3 provide the parts outside the CDR3, is DSGVTQTPKHLITATGQRVTLRCSPRSGDLSVYWYQQSLDQGLQFLIQYYNGEERAKGNILERFSAQQFPDLHSELNLSSLELGDSALYFCASSAPRGISTDTQYFGPGTRLTVL.

The gene calls are TRBV27 and TRBJ2-7; TRBD2 aligns across 11 bases. The ends lost 1 base at V and 4 bases at J; junction bases unmatched: 6. CDR3 length: 16 amino acids. CDR1 MNHEY and CDR2 SMNVEV come from the germline V gene (reference sequence). CDR3 sequence reads: CASSLLASGGIYEQYF. DNA of the CDR3: TGTGCCAGCAGTTTATTGGCTAGCGGGGGGATTTACGAGCAGTACTTC.

This sequence joins TRBV4-2 and TRBJ2-7, with D possibly TRBD2 on 6 matching bases. CDR1 and CDR2 (germline): LGHNA, YNFKEQ. The length of the CDR3 is 16 residues. V lost 1 base and J lost 0, with 13 bases in between. The CDR3 nucleotides are TGTGCCAGCAGCCAAGGAGGCGGGGACGGCTCCTACGAGCAGTACTTC. Its translation: CASSQGGGDGSYEQYF.

The rearrangement uses TRBV20-1 and TRBJ2-3, with unresolved D. Germline lookup yields CDR1 DFQATT and CDR2 SNEGSKA (reference sequence). The CDR3 runs 13 residues. Trimming removed 3 bases from V and 1 base from J, with 8 bases in between. CDR3 sequence reads: CSASVPGTDTQYF. DNA for the CDR3: TGCAGTGCTAGTGTTCCGGGCACAGATACGCAGTATTTT.

The rearrangement uses TRBV19 and TRBJ2-5; 13 bases map to TRBD2. Germline V gives CDR1 LNHDA, CDR2 SQIVND (reference sequence). Losses at the gene ends were 3 bases for V and 5 bases for J; bases not matched to a gene: 9. The CDR3 sequence is 17 residues long. The CDR3 loop reads CASSIGGTSGVWETQYF. The CDR3 nucleotides are TGTGCCAGTAGTATCGGAGGGACTAGCGGGGTATGGGAGACCCAGTACTTC.

The chain employs TRBV6-5 and TRBJ2-7; D is unresolved. V lost 0 bases, J lost 3 bases, and 12 bases lay in between. The CDR3 has 15 residues. Germline V gene sequence: CDR1 MNHEY, CDR2 SVGAGI. The CDR3 coding sequence is TGTGCCAGCAGTTACTCGTACCAGCGAGACTACGAGCAGTACTTC. This gives the protein CASSYSYQRDYEQYF.

The J gene is TRBJ1-5, the V gene TRBV28, with D perhaps TRBD1 (5 bases). CDR3 length equals 14 residues. Germline lookup yields CDR1 MDHEN and CDR2 SYDVKM. With 2 bases removed from V and 7 bases from J, the gap between germline ends came to 12 bases. CDR3 in amino acids: CASSLPRAGQPQHF. Here the CDR3 DNA reads TGTGCCAGCAGTTTACCCAGGGCCGGACAGCCCCAGCATTTT.

In its sample, this clone was seen once. The rearrangement joins TRBV28 to TRBJ2-7; TRBD2 aligns across 9 bases. The length of the CDR3 is 16 residues. Trimming cost V 3 bases and J 5 bases; bases outside gene matches: 11. The germline V gene has CDR1 MDHEN and CDR2 SYDVKM. The CDR3 DNA is TGTGCCAGCAGTTTCGCAGCTGGCGGGAGGGCCAACGAGCAGTACTTC. Amino acids: CASSFAAGGRANEQYF.

This chain connects TRBV2 to TRBJ1-5, with 9 bases matching TRBD1. This CDR3 region has 15 residues. Germline CDR1 is SNHLY and CDR2 is FYNNEI. V dropped 5 bases and J dropped 3; count of bases not matched to a gene: 5. This CDR3 is CASSLDRGINQPQHF. The CDR3 DNA reads TGTGCCAGCAGTCTAGACAGGGGGATCAATCAGCCCCAGCATTTT.